What follows are 30 T cell receptor beta chains derived from one specimen sequenced in a study of shared clonotypes between healthy human individuals. Only CD45RO-negative cells positively selected for CCR7 counted as naive CD8 cells, so terminally differentiated effector memory CD45RA+ cells were excluded. Only in-frame clones appear in the TCRdb table, and some are missing; sequencing was by immunoSEQ multiplex PCR. The table records about 700,000 clones, about 91% of them present only once. The specimen was naive CD8+ T cells sorted from blood. These TCRs come from a man aged 30 to 45 in good health.

This CDR3 reads CASSSVDRDGSYEQYF. CDR3 nucleotides: TGTGCCAGCAGTTCCGTAGACAGGGATGGTTCCTACGAGCAGTACTTC. The chain uses TRBV27 and TRBJ2-7; 7 bases line up with TRBD1. This CDR3 contains 16 residues. The germline V gene has CDR1 MNHEY and CDR2 SMNVEV (reference sequence). V was pared by 4 bases and J by 1 base, with 10 bases of the junction left unmatched.

The rearrangement uses TRBV15 and TRBJ1-2; 12 bases fit TRBD1. V lost 1 base to trimming and J lost 6 bases; unmatched junction nucleotides: 9. The CDR3 is 17 amino acids. Germline-derived CDR1 and CDR2 are LNHNV and YYDKDF (reference sequence). The CDR3 DNA reads as TGTGCCACCAGCAGAGGGGGACAGGGGGCTCCTAAGGATGGCTACACCTTC. Residues: CATSRGGQGAPKDGYTF.

This sequence joins TRBV7-2 and TRBJ2-3; the match to TRBD2 covers 7 bases. V was clipped by 5 bases and J by 4 bases; unmatched bases: 12. The CDR3 has 16 amino acids. Germline V gene lookup returns CDR1 SGHTA and CDR2 FQGNSA. CDR3 sequence: CASSPESGGSPDTQYF. CDR3 sequence (DNA): TGTGCCAGCAGCCCCGAAAGCGGCGGGAGTCCAGATACGCAGTATTTT.

On this clone: The sample contains more than one DNA sequence encoding this CDR3. The gene calls are TRBV5-4 and TRBJ2-7; the D is unclear. CDR1 and CDR2 (germline): SGHNT, YYREEE (reference sequence). Trimming cost V 0 bases and J 3 bases, with 4 bases left between them. The CDR3 length is 12 residues. This CDR3 is CASSLGGYEQYF. For the CDR3, the DNA is TGTGCCAGCAGCTTGGGGGGCTACGAGCAGTACTTC.

The chain has TRBV28 and TRBJ1-5; the D is unclear. Trimming left V 6 bases short and J 3 bases short, with 18 bases between. Looked up from germline, CDR1 is MDHEN and CDR2 is SYDVKM. CDR3 length: 16 residues. The CDR3 loop is CASSDPLREINQPQHF. DNA for the CDR3: TGTGCCAGCAGCGACCCATTAAGGGAGATCAATCAGCCCCAGCATTTT.

This chain joins TRBV5-1 and TRBJ2-7; a possible D gene is TRBD1 (5 bases). The CDR3 spans 15 residues. With 4 bases removed from V and 0 bases from J, the gap between germline ends came to 14 bases. Germline V lookup: CDR1 SGHRS, CDR2 YFSETQ. The CDR3 region is CASSPAQGSSYEQYF. The CDR3 nucleotides read TGCGCCAGCAGCCCTGCTCAGGGTAGCTCCTACGAGCAGTACTTC.

The table lists this clone with a few counts. The chain links TRBV28 to TRBJ1-5; D not resolved. In germline, CDR1 is MDHEN, CDR2 SYDVKM. Trimming stripped 10 bases from V and 1 base from J, with 11 bases between. The CDR3 consists of 13 residues. The CDR3 bases are TGTGCCACCAAGGACCTAAGCAATCAGCCCCAGCATTTT. It is translated as CATKDLSNQPQHF.

V gene TRBV6-1 combines with J gene TRBJ2-7, with D possibly matching TRBD1 (6 bases). The germline CDR1 and CDR2 sequences are MNHNS and SASEGT. This CDR3 has 15 residues. Trimming took 5 bases from V and 0 from J, leaving 14 bases between them. CDR3 region: CASSPGQSLSYEQYF. DNA for the CDR3: TGTGCCAGCAGTCCCGGACAGTCACTCTCCTACGAGCAGTACTTC.

This sequence joins TRBV30 and TRBJ2-2; possibly TRBD1 for D (5 bases). Trimming cost V 2 bases and J 6 bases, with 10 bases left between them. This CDR3 region has 13 residues. Germline loops: CDR1 GTSNPN, CDR2 SVGIG (reference sequence). The CDR3 DNA reads TGTGCCTGGAGTAAAGTGGGGCCCGGGGAGCTGTTTTTT. This gives the protein CAWSKVGPGELFF.

The V and J genes are TRBV7-6 and TRBJ2-7; either TRBD1 or TRBD2 may supply D (7 bases each). The CDR3 totals 14 residues. V lost 4 bases and J 5 bases, leaving 15 bases between the germline ends. Germline CDR1 and CDR2: SGHVS and FNYEAQ. In nucleotides, the CDR3 is TGTGCCAGCAGCTGGGGAGGGGGCCTGGACGAGCAGTACTTC. This encodes CASSWGGGLDEQYF.

The chain is built from TRBV29-1 and TRBJ2-5; D is undetermined. The germline V and J ends were trimmed by 2 bases and 1 base, with 14 bases remaining between them. CDR3 length: 15 amino acids. CDR1 and CDR2 from the germline V gene are SQVTM and ANQGSEA. The CDR3 region is CSVEPRHPGQETQYF. CDR3 sequence (DNA): TGCAGCGTTGAACCCCGACACCCTGGCCAAGAGACCCAGTACTTC.

The chain uses TRBV6-1 and TRBJ2-7, with 10 positions matching TRBD1. The trim removed 6 bases at V and 1 base at J, leaving 15 bases unmatched. The CDR3 has 18 residues. Per the germline V gene, CDR1 is MNHNS and CDR2 is SASEGT. The CDR3 loop reads CASSEIHIRDRGSYEQYF. CDR3 bases: TGTGCCAGCAGCGAAATACATATACGGGACAGGGGTTCCTACGAGCAGTACTTC.

This clone was recorded only once. The J gene is TRBJ1-5, the V gene TRBV14; D gene ambiguous. V lost 4 bases and J 1 base, leaving 8 bases between the germline ends. CDR1 is SGHDN and CDR2 is FVKESK in the germline V gene. The CDR3 loop spans 14 amino acids. The DNA for the CDR3 is TGTGCCAGCAGCCGCAGTGGGAGCAATCAGCCCCAGCATTTT. Its translation is CASSRSGSNQPQHF.

V is TRBV7-9 and J is TRBJ2-1; 13 bases are a match to TRBD2. CDR1 is SEHNR, CDR2 FQNEAQ, per germline (reference sequence). The junction had 6 bases not matched to a gene; V was cut back by 4 bases and J by 0 bases. The CDR3 runs 18 residues. The CDR3 region is CASSSGTSGKGSYNEQFF. CDR3 DNA: TGTGCCAGCAGCTCAGGGACTAGCGGGAAGGGCTCCTACAATGAGCAGTTCTTC.

V gene TRBV19 combines with J gene TRBJ1-1; D ambiguous. Germline lookup yields CDR1 LNHDA and CDR2 SQIVND (reference sequence). With 4 bases removed from V and 0 bases from J, the gap between germline ends came to 12 bases. This CDR3 spans 15 amino acids. CDR3 sequence reads: CASSSPSLMNTEAFF. The CDR3 region has the DNA TGTGCCAGTAGTAGTCCCTCTCTCATGAACACTGAAGCTTTCTTT.

V is TRBV7-9 and J is TRBJ2-7; D is ambiguous. The V gene lost 3 bases and the J gene lost 2 bases, with 11 bases spanning the gap. Germline values: CDR1 SEHNR, CDR2 FQNEAQ (reference sequence). CDR3 length: 14 amino acids. The DNA for the CDR3 is TGTGCCAGCAGCTTTCTCGGTAATACCTACGAGCAGTACTTC. Translating it yields CASSFLGNTYEQYF.

The rearrangement joins TRBV11-2 to TRBJ1-2; unclear D gene. Germline V gene lookup returns CDR1 SGHAT and CDR2 FQNNGV. The V end was cut by 4 bases, the J end by 0 bases, with 6 bases between. The CDR3 loop spans 13 amino acids. DNA of the CDR3: TGTGCCAGCAGCTCTACATCTAACTATGGCTACACCTTC. Translated: CASSSTSNYGYTF.

This sequence joins TRBV7-8 and TRBJ1-1; D is ambiguous. Per the germline V gene, CDR1 is SGHVS and CDR2 is FQNEAQ. The CDR3 runs to 16 residues. Trimming removed 5 bases from V and 1 base from J, with 17 bases in between. The CDR3 coding sequence is TGTGCCAGCAGCCCCCTTCTAGTAGGAGAGAACACTGAAGCTTTCTTT. It yields the protein CASSPLLVGENTEAFF.

The chain employs TRBV14 and TRBJ2-1; 7 nucleotides align to TRBD2. Germline trimming cut 0 bases from V and 0 bases from J; bases unmatched to any gene: 5. Looked up from germline, CDR1 is SGHDN and CDR2 is FVKESK. The CDR3 is 17 residues long. The CDR3 DNA reads TGTGCCAGCAGCCAAGATCTAGCGGTAAGCTCCTACAATGAGCAGTTCTTC. Translated: CASSQDLAVSSYNEQFF.

V gene TRBV27 combines with J gene TRBJ2-1, with TRBD2 matching 9 bases. The V gene's germline CDR1 is MNHEY and CDR2 SMNVEV (reference sequence). The CDR3 consists of 16 residues. J gave up 6 bases and V 4 bases, and 10 bases lay outside the gene matches. CDR3: CASSSTAGGLLNEQFF. CDR3 nucleotide sequence: TGTGCCAGCAGTTCTACAGCGGGAGGCCTACTCAATGAGCAGTTCTTC.

This chain uses TRBV28 with TRBJ2-3; TRBD1 is a possible D gene (5 bases). Trimming left V 1 base short and J 3 bases short, with 11 bases between. The length of the CDR3 is 15 residues. Germline CDR1 is MDHEN and CDR2 is SYDVKM. The CDR3 nucleotides are TGTGCCAGCAGTTTATCTTTGGCAGGGACAGATACGCAGTATTTT. Translation: CASSLSLAGTDTQYF.

The chain employs TRBV6-1 and TRBJ1-5, with a possible D match to TRBD1 (6 bases). The CDR3 sequence is 15 residues long. Trimming took 6 bases from V and 0 from J, leaving 12 bases between them. The germline V gene has CDR1 MNHNS and CDR2 SASEGT. The CDR3 region is CASREGQFSNQPQHF. The CDR3 DNA is TGTGCCAGCAGAGAGGGACAATTTAGCAATCAGCCCCAGCATTTT.

This chain links TRBV5-4 with TRBJ2-1; D unresolved. The CDR3 runs to 14 residues. Trimming took 1 base from V and 3 from J, leaving 8 bases between them. Germline V gene data show CDR1 as SGHNT and CDR2 as YYREEE (reference sequence). The CDR3 is CASSLSGSYNEQFF. The DNA for the CDR3 is TGTGCCAGCAGCTTGTCCGGCAGCTACAATGAGCAGTTCTTC.

The chain recombines TRBV7-8 with TRBJ2-1, with D hard to call. V lost 5 bases, J lost 0 bases, and 11 bases lay in between. The CDR3 runs 15 residues. The germline CDR1 and CDR2 sequences are SGHVS and FQNEAQ. For the CDR3, the DNA is TGTGCCAGCAGCGCCCTCGCTTCCTCCTACAATGAGCAGTTCTTC. Amino acid sequence: CASSALASSYNEQFF.

The chain uses TRBV9 and TRBJ1-2; D is undetermined. The CDR3 is made up of 12 amino acids. The V end was cut by 3 bases, the J end by 6 bases, with 9 bases between. Germline V gene lookup returns CDR1 SGDLS and CDR2 YYNGEE. The chain's CDR3 is CASSARADGYTF. The CDR3 DNA follows: TGTGCCAGCAGCGCCCGGGCCGATGGCTACACCTTC.

The chain combines TRBV6-1 with TRBJ1-4; a possible D gene is TRBD1 (6 bases). Germline CDR1 and CDR2: MNHNS and SASEGT. Trimming pared 4 bases from V and 12 bases from J, leaving 18 bases between. CDR3 length equals 14 residues. The CDR3 sequence: CASSGQDPSLELFF. CDR3 DNA: TGTGCCAGCAGTGGACAGGACCCATCCTTAGAACTGTTTTTT.

The CDR3 coding sequence is TGTGCCAGCAGTGATGCGGCAGGGTTTTACGAGCAGTACTTC. The encoded protein is CASSDAAGFYEQYF. V gene TRBV6-1 combines with J gene TRBJ2-7; D is perhaps TRBD1 (5 bases). Germline assignment: CDR1 MNHNS and CDR2 SASEGT. This CDR3 comprises 14 residues. Trimming stripped 3 bases from V and 4 bases from J, with 13 bases between.

The chain recombines TRBV2 with TRBJ2-1; tentatively, D is TRBD1 (6 bases). V gave up 7 bases and J gave up 5 bases, with 21 bases separating them. The CDR3 is 16 amino acids. Germline V gene lookup returns CDR1 SNHLY and CDR2 FYNNEI. CDR3: CASTNRVGMEDNEQFF. CDR3 coding DNA: TGTGCCAGCACTAACAGGGTTGGCATGGAGGACAATGAGCAGTTCTTC.

The V call is TRBV2, the J call TRBJ2-1; TRBD2 matches at 7 bases. V gave up 6 bases and J gave up 3 bases; unmatched junction bases: 11. The CDR3 has 16 amino acids. Looked up from germline, CDR1 is SNHLY and CDR2 is FYNNEI. The CDR3 region has the DNA TGTGCCAGCAGCTACGCGCCGGCGGGGGTCTACAATGAGCAGTTCTTC. It encodes CASSYAPAGVYNEQFF.

The chain joins TRBV5-4 to TRBJ1-1; D is undetermined. Germline V gene sequence: CDR1 SGHNT, CDR2 YYREEE (reference sequence). This CDR3 has 14 amino acids. V was cut by 2 bases and J by 0 bases, with 8 bases left in between. The CDR3 coding sequence is TGTGCCAGCAGCTTCTGGGAAATGAACACTGAAGCTTTCTTT. It encodes CASSFWEMNTEAFF.